The clone carrying this T cell receptor (beta chain) was seen a handful of times. The CDR3 runs 11 residues. Per the germline V gene, CDR1 is SQVTM and CDR2 is ANQGSEA. With 3 bases removed from V and 4 bases from J, the gap between germline ends came to 6 bases. Using RNA transcripts as the source, TCR beta CDR3 regions were amplified. The HTBI primer set drove a first-round RT-PCR of the TCR CDR3. One entry per CDR3 protein results from TCRdb running MiXCR on the multiplex PCR reads. The sample includes about 500,000 distinct CDR3 sequences, roughly 16% of them seen just once. The sample belongs to a study of T cells in Graves' hyperthyroidism and ophthalmopathy.

Sequencing was carried out using blood. The rearrangement joins TRBV29-1 to TRBJ1-1; D possibly corresponds to TRBD1 (5 bases). This sequence originates from a woman aged 30 to 39 with Graves' ophthalmopathy. This chain's CDR3 is CSVDRGTEAFF. CDR3 DNA: TGCAGCGTTGATAGGGGCACTGAAGCTTTCTTT.